The next 8 T cell receptor beta chains were all read from a single sample in a study of blood T cell repertoires in COVID-19. The protocol was immunoSEQ multiplex PCR, while the TCRdb copy is restricted to in-frame clones and leaves out a portion. The table records just over 150,000 clones, approximately 82% of them present only once. Specimen: peripheral blood. The source is a woman between 45 and 60 years old with acute or convalescent COVID-19.

The chain has TRBV10-1 and TRBJ2-1; 8 bases align to TRBD2. J gave up 3 bases and V 3 bases, and 4 bases lay outside the gene matches. Per the germline V gene, CDR1 is WNHNN and CDR2 is SYGVQD (reference sequence). The CDR3 consists of 15 residues. The CDR3 reads CASSDWAGGYNEQFF. In DNA form, the CDR3 reads TGCGCCAGCAGTGATTGGGCGGGAGGCTACAATGAGCAGTTCTTC.

The table lists this clone with a count of one. This chain connects TRBV24-1 to TRBJ2-3; 7 nucleotides align to TRBD1. CDR3 length equals 16 residues. Looked up from germline, CDR1 is KGHDR and CDR2 is SFDVKD. Trimming removed 4 bases from V and 4 bases from J; junction bases left unmatched: 10. The CDR3 protein is CATSEIRQGLADTQYF. CDR3 nucleotides: TGTGCCACCAGTGAGATTAGACAGGGTCTCGCAGATACGCAGTATTTT.

The genes are TRBV6-2 or TRBV6-3 and TRBJ1-5, with D uncertain. Trimming pared 2 bases from V and 11 bases from J, leaving 25 bases between. The CDR3 contains 17 residues. Germline assignment: CDR1 MNHEY and CDR2 SVGEGT. The CDR3 loop is CASSYGSYRSQVRTQHF. The CDR3 coding sequence is TGTGCCAGCAGTTACGGGAGTTATCGGTCCCAAGTCCGGACCCAGCATTTT.

This chain's CDR3 is CASSLDRGMNTEAFF. CDR3 nucleotide sequence: TGTGCCAGCAGCTTAGACAGGGGGATGAACACTGAAGCTTTCTTT. This chain joins TRBV5-4 and TRBJ1-1; TRBD1 agrees at 9 bases. Germline loops: CDR1 SGHNT, CDR2 YYREEE (reference sequence). V shed 2 bases and J 0 bases; nucleotides not matched to a gene: 2. The CDR3 runs to 15 residues.

The V gene is TRBV9, the J gene TRBJ2-2; TRBD1 might be the D (6 bases). Per the germline V gene, CDR1 is SGDLS and CDR2 is YYNGEE. The CDR3 extends over 17 amino acids. Trimming took 4 bases from V and 4 from J, leaving 20 bases between them. CDR3 protein: CASSPPGWGHITGELFF. The CDR3 DNA follows: TGTGCCAGCAGCCCCCCCGGTTGGGGGCACATCACCGGGGAGCTGTTTTTT.

This chain connects TRBV9 to TRBJ2-7, with D hard to call. Trimming took 0 bases from V and 2 from J, leaving 9 bases between them. The length of the CDR3 is 14 residues. CDR1 and CDR2 from the germline V gene are SGDLS and YYNGEE. CDR3 region: CASSVDSTAYEQYF. DNA for the CDR3: TGTGCCAGCAGCGTAGACAGCACCGCCTACGAGCAGTACTTC.

The chain links TRBV7-3 to TRBJ2-7; 7 bases are shared with TRBD2. CDR3 length equals 14 residues. Trimming cost V 5 bases and J 0 bases; bases outside gene matches: 4. The V gene's germline CDR1 is SGHTA and CDR2 FQGTGA. CDR3 in DNA: TGTGCCAGCAGCCGAACTAGCGACTCCTACGAGCAGTACTTC. It is translated as CASSRTSDSYEQYF.

The genes are TRBV27 and TRBJ1-6; 7 positions agree with TRBD1. The J segment lost 7 bases and the V segment lost 6 bases, leaving 12 bases of the junction unmatched. CDR1 is MNHEY and CDR2 is SMNVEV in the germline V gene (reference sequence). This CDR3 has 16 residues. The CDR3 DNA follows: TGTGCCAGCAGACTCGACAGGGCCAGACTCAATTCACCCCTCCACTTT. It codes for CASRLDRARLNSPLHF.